This entry describes one T cell receptor beta chain. These data come from a study of blood T cell repertoires in COVID-19. The Seattle site enrolled patients during active infection and followed them longitudinally. As handled by the study authors: Scientists estimated how many nucleated cells there were by amplifying reference gene primers. Profiling relied on immunoSEQ multiplex PCR, and the TCRdb table lists in-frame clones only, not all of them. That table gives V, J and clone size, and the DNA gave D and trimming. The table lists about 280,000 clones, 86% of them singletons. V was clipped by 0 bases and J by 6 bases; unmatched bases: 4. CDR3 length: 16 amino acids. Germline lookup yields CDR1 SGHVS and CDR2 FNYEAQ.

Input material: peripheral blood. The chain is built from TRBV7-6 and TRBJ2-3; 12 bases are a match to TRBD2. This TCR derives from a woman in her seventies with COVID-19, enrolled during active disease. This CDR3 is CASSLASSGGVDTQYF. CDR3 bases: TGTGCCAGCAGCTTAGCCTCTAGCGGGGGGGTGGATACGCAGTATTTT.